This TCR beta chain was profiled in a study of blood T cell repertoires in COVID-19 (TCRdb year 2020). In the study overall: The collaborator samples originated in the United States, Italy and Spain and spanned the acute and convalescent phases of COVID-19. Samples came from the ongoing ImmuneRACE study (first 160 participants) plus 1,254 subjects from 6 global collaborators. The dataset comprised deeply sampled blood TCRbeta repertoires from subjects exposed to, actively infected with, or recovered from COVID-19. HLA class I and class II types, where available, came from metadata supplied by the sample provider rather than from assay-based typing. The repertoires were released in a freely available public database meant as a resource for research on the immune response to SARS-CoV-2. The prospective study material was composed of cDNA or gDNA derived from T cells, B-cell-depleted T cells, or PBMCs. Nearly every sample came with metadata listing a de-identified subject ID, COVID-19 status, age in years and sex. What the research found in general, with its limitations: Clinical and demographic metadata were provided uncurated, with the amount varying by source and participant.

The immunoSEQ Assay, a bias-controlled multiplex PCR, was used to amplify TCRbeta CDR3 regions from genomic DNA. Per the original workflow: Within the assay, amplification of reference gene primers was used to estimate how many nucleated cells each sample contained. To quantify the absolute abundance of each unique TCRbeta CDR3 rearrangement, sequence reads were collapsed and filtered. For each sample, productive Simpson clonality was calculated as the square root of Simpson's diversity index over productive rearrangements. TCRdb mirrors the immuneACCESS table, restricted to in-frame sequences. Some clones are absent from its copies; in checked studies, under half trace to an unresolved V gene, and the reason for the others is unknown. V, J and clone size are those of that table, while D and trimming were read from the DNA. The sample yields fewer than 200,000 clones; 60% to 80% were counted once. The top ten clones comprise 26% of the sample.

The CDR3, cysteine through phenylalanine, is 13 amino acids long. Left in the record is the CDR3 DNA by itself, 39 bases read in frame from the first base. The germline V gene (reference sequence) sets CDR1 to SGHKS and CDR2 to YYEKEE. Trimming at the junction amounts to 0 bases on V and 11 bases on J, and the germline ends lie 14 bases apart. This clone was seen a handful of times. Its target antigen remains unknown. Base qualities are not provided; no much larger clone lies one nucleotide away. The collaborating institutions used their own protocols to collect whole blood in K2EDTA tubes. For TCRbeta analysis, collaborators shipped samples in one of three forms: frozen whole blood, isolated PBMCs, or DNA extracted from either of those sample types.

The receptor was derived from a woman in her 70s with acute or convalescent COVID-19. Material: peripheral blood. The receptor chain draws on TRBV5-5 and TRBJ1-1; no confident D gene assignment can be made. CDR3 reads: CASSLASGVGAFF. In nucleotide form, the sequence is TGTGCCAGCAGCTTGGCCTCCGGGGTTGGGGCTTTCTTT.